This TCR beta chain derives from a study of T cells in Graves' hyperthyroidism and ophthalmopathy. The sample holds a few counts of this clonotype. CDR3 size: 13 residues. Looked up from germline, CDR1 is SGHTA and CDR2 is FQGNSA. Deletions cut 5 bases from V and 12 bases from J, with 17 bases between. Authors of the study amplified TCR beta CDR3 regions from RNA transcripts. In the first-round RT-PCR of the TCR CDR3, the HTBI primer set was used. TCRdb itself ran the multiplex PCR reads through MiXCR, one entry per CDR3 protein. Among hundreds of thousands of distinct CDR3 sequences, around 19% were seen once, and the ten largest hold 16%.

Sequenced: blood. The sequence derives from a woman aged 45-59 years with Graves' hyperthyroidism that later progressed to Graves' ophthalmopathy. The chain employs TRBV7-2 and TRBJ2-1; D not resolved. The CDR3 spells CASSTGPEGRQFF. The CDR3 DNA sequence: TGTGCCAGCAGCACTGGGCCAGAAGGAAGGCAGTTCTTC.